The 2 T cell receptor beta chains listed next were all sequenced from one sample in a study of human T cells and chemical hapten exposure. Noted time point: pre-sensitization, week 0. Treatment denoted: therapeutic diphenylcyclopropenone sensitization with weekly scalp DPC. TCRdb re-called the RACE reads through MiXCR, storing one row per CDR3 protein. The sample has 380,000 or so distinct CDR3 sequences, approximately 5.8% seen once. This specimen was whole blood, taken in connection with sensitization to the hapten diphenylcyclopropenone (DPC). The receptor source for this set is a young woman with alopecia areata. Some clones in this sample may be carry-over from other donors' samples.

This clonotype was detected only a few times. The rearrangement uses TRBV5-1 and TRBJ2-7; D is undetermined. The V end was cut by 5 bases, the J end by 2 bases, with 14 bases between. The germline gives CDR1 SGHRS, CDR2 YFSETQ. This CDR3 is 14 amino acids long. CDR3 in amino acids: CASSRRFPAYEQYF. The DNA for the CDR3 is TGCGCCAGCAGTCGTCGGTTTCCGGCCTACGAGCAGTACTTC.

This clonotype was seen many times. The chain uses TRBV4-3 and TRBJ2-2, with 10 bases lining up with TRBD2. J gave up 3 bases and V 0 bases, and 4 bases lay outside the gene matches. The CDR3 spans 17 residues. CDR1 and CDR2 from the germline V gene are LGHNA and YSLEER. For the CDR3, the DNA is TGCGCCAGCAGCCAAGACATAGCGGGAGGCGACACCGGGGAGCTGTTTTTT. Its protein is CASSQDIAGGDTGELFF.